This T cell receptor (beta chain) is drawn from a study of T cells expressing NK-cell markers. TCRdb re-called the 5' RACE reads and catalogs CDR3 proteins one per entry, DNA excluded. The sample has a few hundred thousand distinct CDR3 sequences. The germline gives CDR1 SGDLS, CDR2 YYNGEE. The CDR3 length is 15 residues. Sequencing used blood T cells: a sorted CD56 or NKG2C T cell subset, CD4+ or CD8+ T cells, or bulk PBMC T cells (not recorded which). V and J are TRBV9 and TRBJ2-5; TCRdb designates TRBD2, a call that cannot be tested without DNA. This receptor was taken from a man between 18 and 69 years old in good health. This CDR3 reads CASSVGWGLQETQYF.